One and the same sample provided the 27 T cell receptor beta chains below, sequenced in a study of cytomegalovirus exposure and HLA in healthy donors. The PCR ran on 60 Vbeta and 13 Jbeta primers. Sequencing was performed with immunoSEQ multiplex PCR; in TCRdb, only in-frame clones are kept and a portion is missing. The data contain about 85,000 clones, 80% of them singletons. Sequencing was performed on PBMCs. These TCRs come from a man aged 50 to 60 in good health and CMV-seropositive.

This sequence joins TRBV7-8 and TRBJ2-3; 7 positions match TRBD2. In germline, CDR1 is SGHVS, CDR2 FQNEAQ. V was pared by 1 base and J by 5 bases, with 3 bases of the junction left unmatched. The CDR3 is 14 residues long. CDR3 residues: CASSLVGTIDTQYF. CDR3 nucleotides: TGTGCCAGCAGCTTAGTGGGGACTATAGATACGCAGTATTTT.

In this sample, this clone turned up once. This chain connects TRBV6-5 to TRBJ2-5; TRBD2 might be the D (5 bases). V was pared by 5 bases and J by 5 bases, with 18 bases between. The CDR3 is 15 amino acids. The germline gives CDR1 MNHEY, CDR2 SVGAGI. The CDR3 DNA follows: TGTGCCAGCAGTGTTCGGTCGAGGGTGGGGGAGACCCAGTACTTC. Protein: CASSVRSRVGETQYF.

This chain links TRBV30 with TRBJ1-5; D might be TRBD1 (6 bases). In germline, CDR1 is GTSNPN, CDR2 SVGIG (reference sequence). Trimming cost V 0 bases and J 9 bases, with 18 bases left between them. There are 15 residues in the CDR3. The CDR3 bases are TGTGCCTGGAGTGTTGGCAGACCCCGAGGGGGGCCCCAGCATTTT. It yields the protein CAWSVGRPRGGPQHF.

This CDR3 is CASSIRQSTEAFF. The CDR3 nucleotides are TGTGCCAGTAGTATAAGACAGAGCACTGAAGCTTTCTTT. This chain uses TRBV19 with TRBJ1-1; possibly TRBD1 for D (5 bases). CDR3 length: 13 amino acids. The V end lost 2 bases, the J end lost 4 bases, and 8 bases lay between the germline ends. Germline CDR1 is LNHDA and CDR2 is SQIVND (reference sequence).

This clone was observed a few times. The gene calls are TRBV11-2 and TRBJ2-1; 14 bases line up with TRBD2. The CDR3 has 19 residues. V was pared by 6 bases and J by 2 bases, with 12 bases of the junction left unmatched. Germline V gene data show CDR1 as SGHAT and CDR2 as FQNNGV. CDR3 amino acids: CASSLFGQGLAGAYNEQFF. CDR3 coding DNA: TGTGCCAGCAGTCTCTTCGGACAGGGACTAGCGGGAGCCTACAATGAGCAGTTCTTC.

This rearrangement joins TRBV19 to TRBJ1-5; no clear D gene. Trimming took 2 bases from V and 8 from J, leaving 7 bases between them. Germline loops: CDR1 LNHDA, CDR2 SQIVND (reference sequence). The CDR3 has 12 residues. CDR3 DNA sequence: TGTGCCAGTAGTATACCCCGCGAGCCCCAGCATTTT. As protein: CASSIPREPQHF.

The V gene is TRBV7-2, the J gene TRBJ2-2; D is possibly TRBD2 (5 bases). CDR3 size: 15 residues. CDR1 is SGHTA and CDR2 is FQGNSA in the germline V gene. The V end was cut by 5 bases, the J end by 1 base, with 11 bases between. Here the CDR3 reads CASSLMAGNTGELFF. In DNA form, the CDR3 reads TGTGCCAGCAGCCTAATGGCGGGGAACACCGGGGAGCTGTTTTTT.

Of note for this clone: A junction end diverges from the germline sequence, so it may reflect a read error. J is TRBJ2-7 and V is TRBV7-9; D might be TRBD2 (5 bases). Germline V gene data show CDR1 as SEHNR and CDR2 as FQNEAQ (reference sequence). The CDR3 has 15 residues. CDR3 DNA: TGTTCCAGCAGCTTCGTCCCCGGGAACAGAGCCGAGCAGTACTTC. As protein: CSSSFVPGNRAEQYF.

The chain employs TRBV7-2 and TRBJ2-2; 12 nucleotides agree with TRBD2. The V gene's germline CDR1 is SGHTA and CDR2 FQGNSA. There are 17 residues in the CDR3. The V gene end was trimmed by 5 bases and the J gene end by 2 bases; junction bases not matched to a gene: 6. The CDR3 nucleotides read TGTGCCAGCAGCCCCGACGGACTAGCGGGAAACACCGGGGAGCTGTTTTTT. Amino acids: CASSPDGLAGNTGELFF.

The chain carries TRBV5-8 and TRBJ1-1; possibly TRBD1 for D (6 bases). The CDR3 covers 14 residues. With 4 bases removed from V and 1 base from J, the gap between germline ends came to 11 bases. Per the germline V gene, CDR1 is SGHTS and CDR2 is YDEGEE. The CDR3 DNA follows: TGTGCCAGCAGCCGCGACAGGAGGAACACTGAAGCTTTCTTT. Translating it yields CASSRDRRNTEAFF.

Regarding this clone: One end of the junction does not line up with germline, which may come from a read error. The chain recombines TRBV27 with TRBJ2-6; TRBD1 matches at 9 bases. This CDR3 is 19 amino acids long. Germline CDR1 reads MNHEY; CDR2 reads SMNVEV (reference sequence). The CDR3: CASSLAPGQGIPGANGLTF. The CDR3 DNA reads TGTGCCAGCAGTTTAGCGCCGGGACAGGGAATCCCTGGGGCCAACGGCCTGACTTTC.

The CDR3 spells CASSLGQGNQIYYGYTF. CDR3 nucleotides: TGTGCCAGCAGCTTGGGCCAGGGAAACCAAATTTACTATGGCTACACCTTC. J is TRBJ1-2 and V is TRBV5-4, with D tentatively TRBD1 (5 bases). The germline V gene has CDR1 SGHNT and CDR2 YYREEE (reference sequence). CDR3 length equals 17 residues. Deletions cut 0 bases from V and 3 bases from J, with 18 bases between.

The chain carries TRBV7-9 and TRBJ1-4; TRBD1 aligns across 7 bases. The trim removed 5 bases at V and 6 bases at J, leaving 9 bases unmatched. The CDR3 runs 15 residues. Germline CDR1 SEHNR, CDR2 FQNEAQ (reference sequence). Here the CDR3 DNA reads TGTGCCAGCAGCCTACGACAGGGTACGGATGAAAAACTGTTTTTT. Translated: CASSLRQGTDEKLFF.

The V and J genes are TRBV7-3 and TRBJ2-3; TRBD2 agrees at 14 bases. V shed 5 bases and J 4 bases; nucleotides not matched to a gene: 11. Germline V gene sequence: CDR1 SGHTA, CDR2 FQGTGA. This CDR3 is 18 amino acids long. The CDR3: CASSLSGLAGGVPDTQYF. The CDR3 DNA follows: TGTGCCAGCAGCCTATCCGGACTAGCGGGAGGAGTCCCAGATACGCAGTATTTT.

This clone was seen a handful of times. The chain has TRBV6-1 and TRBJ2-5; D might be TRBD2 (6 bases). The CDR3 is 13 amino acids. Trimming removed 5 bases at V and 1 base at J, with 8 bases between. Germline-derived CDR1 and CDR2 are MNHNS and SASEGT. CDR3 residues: CASSRDFQETQYF. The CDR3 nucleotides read TGTGCCAGCAGTCGGGACTTCCAAGAGACCCAGTACTTC.

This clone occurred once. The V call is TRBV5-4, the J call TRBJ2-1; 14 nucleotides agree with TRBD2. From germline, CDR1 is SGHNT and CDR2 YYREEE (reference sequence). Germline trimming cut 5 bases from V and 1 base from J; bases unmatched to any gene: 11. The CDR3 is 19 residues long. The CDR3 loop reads CASSYRAGTSGGSYNEQFF. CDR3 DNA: TGTGCCAGCAGTTACAGGGCGGGGACTAGCGGGGGTTCCTACAATGAGCAGTTCTTC.

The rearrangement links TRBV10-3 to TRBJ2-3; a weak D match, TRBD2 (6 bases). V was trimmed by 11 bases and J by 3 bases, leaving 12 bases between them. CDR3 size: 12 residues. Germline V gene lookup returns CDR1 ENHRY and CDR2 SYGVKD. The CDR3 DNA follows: TGTGCCGGCGGGGAGACGACAGATACGCAGTATTTT. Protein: CAGGETTDTQYF.

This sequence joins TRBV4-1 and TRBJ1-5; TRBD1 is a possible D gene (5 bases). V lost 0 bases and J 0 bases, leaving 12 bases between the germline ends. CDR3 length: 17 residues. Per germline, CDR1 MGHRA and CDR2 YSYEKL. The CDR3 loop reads CASSQEMTDYSNQPQHF. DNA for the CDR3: TGCGCCAGCAGCCAAGAGATGACAGATTATAGCAATCAGCCCCAGCATTTT.

In DNA, the CDR3 is TGTGCCAGCAATCCTAGCGGTAACACAGATACGCAGTATTTT. Translation gives CASNPSGNTDTQYF. The rearrangement uses TRBV7-8 and TRBJ2-3; 7 positions match TRBD2. The V gene end was trimmed by 7 bases and the J gene end by 2 bases; junction bases not matched to a gene: 6. This CDR3 is 14 amino acids long. Looked up from germline, CDR1 is SGHVS and CDR2 is FQNEAQ. Combining the CDR3 with reference TRBV7-8 and TRBJ2-3 gives the whole variable domain GAGVSQSPRYKVAKRGQDVALRCDPISGHVSLFWYQQALGQGPEFLTYFQNEAQLDKSGLPSDRFFAERPEGSVSTLKIQRTQQEDSAVYLCASNPSGNTDTQYFGPGTRLTVL.

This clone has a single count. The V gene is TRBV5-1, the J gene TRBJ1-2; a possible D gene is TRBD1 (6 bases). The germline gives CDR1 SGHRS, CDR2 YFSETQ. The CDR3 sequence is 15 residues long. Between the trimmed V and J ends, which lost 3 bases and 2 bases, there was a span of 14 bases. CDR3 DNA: TGCGCCAGCAGCTCGGGCGGGGGGGCAAACTATGGCTACACCTTC. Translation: CASSSGGGANYGYTF.

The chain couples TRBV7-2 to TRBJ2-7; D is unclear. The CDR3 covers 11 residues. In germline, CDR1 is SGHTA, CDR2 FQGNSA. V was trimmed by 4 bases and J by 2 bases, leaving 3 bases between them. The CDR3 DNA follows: TGTGCCAGCAGCTCTACCTACGAGCAGTACTTC. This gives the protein CASSSTYEQYF.

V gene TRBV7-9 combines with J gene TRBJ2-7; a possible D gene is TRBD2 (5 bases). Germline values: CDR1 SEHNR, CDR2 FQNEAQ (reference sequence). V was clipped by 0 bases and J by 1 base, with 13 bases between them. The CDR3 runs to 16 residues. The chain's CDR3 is CASSLAAAADSYEQYF. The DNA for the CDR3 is TGTGCCAGCAGCTTAGCCGCAGCGGCCGATTCCTACGAGCAGTACTTC. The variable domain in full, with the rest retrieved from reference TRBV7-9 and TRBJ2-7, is DTGVSQNPRHKITKRGQNVTFRCDPISEHNRLYWYRQTLGQGPEFLTYFQNEAQLEKSRLLSDRFSAERPKGSFSTLEIQRTEQGDSAMYLCASSLAAAADSYEQYFGPGTRLTVT.

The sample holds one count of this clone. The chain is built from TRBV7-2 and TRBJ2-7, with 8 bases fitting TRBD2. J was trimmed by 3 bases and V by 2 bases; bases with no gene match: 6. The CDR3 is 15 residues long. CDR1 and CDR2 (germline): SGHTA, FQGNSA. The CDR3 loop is CASSLQAGVVYEQYF. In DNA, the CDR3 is TGTGCCAGCAGCTTACAAGCGGGAGTGGTCTACGAGCAGTACTTC.

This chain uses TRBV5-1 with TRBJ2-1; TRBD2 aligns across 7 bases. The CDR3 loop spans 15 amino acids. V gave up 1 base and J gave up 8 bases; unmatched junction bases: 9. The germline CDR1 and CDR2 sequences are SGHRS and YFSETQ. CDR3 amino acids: CASSLQAGESDEQFF. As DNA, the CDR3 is TGCGCCAGCAGCTTGCAGGCGGGAGAGTCTGATGAGCAGTTCTTC. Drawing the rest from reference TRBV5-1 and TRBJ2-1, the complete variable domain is KAGVTQTPRYLIKTRGQQVTLSCSPISGHRSVSWYQQTPGQGLQFLFEYFSETQRNKGNFPGRFSGRQFSNSRSEMNVSTLELGDSALYLCASSLQAGESDEQFFGPGTRLTVL.

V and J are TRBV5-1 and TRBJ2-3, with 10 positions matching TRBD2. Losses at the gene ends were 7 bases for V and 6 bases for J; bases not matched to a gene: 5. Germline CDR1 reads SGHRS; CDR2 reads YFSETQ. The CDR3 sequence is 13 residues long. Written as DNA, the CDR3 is TGCGCCAGCCAGCTAGCGGGAGAGGATACGCAGTATTTT. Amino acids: CASQLAGEDTQYF. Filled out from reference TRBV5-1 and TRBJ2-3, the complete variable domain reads KAGVTQTPRYLIKTRGQQVTLSCSPISGHRSVSWYQQTPGQGLQFLFEYFSETQRNKGNFPGRFSGRQFSNSRSEMNVSTLELGDSALYLCASQLAGEDTQYFGPGTRLTVL.

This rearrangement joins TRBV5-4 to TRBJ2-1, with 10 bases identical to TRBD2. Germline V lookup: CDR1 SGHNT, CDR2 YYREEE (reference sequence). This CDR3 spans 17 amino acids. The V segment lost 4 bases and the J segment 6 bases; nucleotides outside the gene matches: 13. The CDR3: CASSQGYQREGVNEQFF. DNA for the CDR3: TGTGCCAGCAGCCAAGGCTACCAGCGGGAGGGGGTCAATGAGCAGTTCTTC.

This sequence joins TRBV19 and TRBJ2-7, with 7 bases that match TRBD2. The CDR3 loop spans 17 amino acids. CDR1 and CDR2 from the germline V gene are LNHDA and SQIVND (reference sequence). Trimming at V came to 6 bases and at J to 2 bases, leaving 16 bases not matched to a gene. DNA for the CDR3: TGTGCCAGTAGCAGAACTCCGAGCGGGGCAGCCGCCTACGAGCAGTACTTC. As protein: CASSRTPSGAAAYEQYF.